This T cell receptor beta chain was identified during a study of blood T cell repertoires in COVID-19. Whole-study context: There were acute and convalescent COVID-19 samples, and they came from the United States, Italy and Spain.

The protocol was immunoSEQ multiplex PCR, while the TCRdb copy is restricted to in-frame clones and leaves out a portion. The data contain under 250,000 clones, over 80% of them singletons. CDR3 size: 16 residues. Germline V CDR1 and CDR2: SGHRS, YFSETQ. With V trimmed by 4 bases and J by 6 bases, 12 bases remained unmatched. This rearrangement joins TRBV5-1 to TRBJ2-3; 9 nucleotides agree with TRBD2. The source of this sequence is a woman in her twenties or thirties who had been exposed to COVID-19. Sequencing was performed on PBMCs or T cells enriched from blood (not recorded which). The CDR3 region is CASSAVGGRAFDTQYF. Here the CDR3 DNA reads TGCGCCAGCAGCGCCGTTGGCGGGAGGGCCTTTGATACGCAGTATTTT.